Given below is one T cell receptor beta chain in context. Its antigen is currently unknown. CDR3 length equals 15 residues. Germline CDR1 reads MNHNS; CDR2 reads SASEGT. V lost 2 bases, J lost 0 bases, and 2 bases stayed unmatched. The data were taken from a study of ipilimumab plus nivolumab after autologous stem cell transplantation. As for the study in general: The DLBCL group included primary refractory and relapsed cases. Whole-study results and caveats: Per the authors, repertoire, Treg and microbiota data justify further study.

Patients got ipilimumab 1 mg/kg beginning 14 to 28 days post-transplant. Clones were read by immunoSEQ multiplex PCR, and TCRdb kept only the in-frame ones, dropping some. The data contain 15,000 to 20,000 clones, roughly 70% of them singletons. The source of this sequence is a male donor with diffuse large B-cell lymphoma. The sequencing used PBMCs, collected in a trial of ipilimumab plus nivolumab as post-transplant consolidation. V usage is TRBV6-1 and J usage is TRBJ2-7; TRBD2 aligns across 9 bases. The CDR3 protein is CASSESSGASYEQYF. The CDR3 nucleotides are TGTGCCAGCAGTGAATCTAGCGGGGCCTCCTACGAGCAGTACTTC.